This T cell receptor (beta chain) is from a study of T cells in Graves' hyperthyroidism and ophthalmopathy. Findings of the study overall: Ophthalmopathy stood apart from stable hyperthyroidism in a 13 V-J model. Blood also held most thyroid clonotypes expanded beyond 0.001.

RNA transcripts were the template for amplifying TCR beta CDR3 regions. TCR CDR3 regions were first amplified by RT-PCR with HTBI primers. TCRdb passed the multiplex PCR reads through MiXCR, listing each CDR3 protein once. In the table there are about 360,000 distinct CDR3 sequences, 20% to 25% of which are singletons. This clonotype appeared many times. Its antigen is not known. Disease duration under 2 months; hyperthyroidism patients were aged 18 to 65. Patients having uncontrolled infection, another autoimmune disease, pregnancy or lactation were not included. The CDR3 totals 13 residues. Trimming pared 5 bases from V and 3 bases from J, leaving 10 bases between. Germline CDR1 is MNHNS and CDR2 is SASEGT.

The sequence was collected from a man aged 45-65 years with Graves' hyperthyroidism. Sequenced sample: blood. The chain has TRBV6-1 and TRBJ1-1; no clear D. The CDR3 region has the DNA TGTGCCAGCAGTCAATGGGCGGACACTGAAGCTTTCTTT. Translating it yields CASSQWADTEAFF.